The 6 T cell receptor beta chains below come from one sample, sequenced in a study of response to subunit inactivated influenza vaccine listed by TCRdb under 2018. The protocol used for the library was RT-PCR. Sequencing was carried out with an Illumina HiSeq 2500. The raw public data were reprocessed by TCRdb itself: fastp quality trimming at Q25, MiXCR clonotype calling, in-frame beta chains only. Each record represents a unique CDR3 protein, reported with the most common genes and DNA among its rows. The sample table contains around 790,000 distinct CDR3 sequences; only one count was recorded for about 20% of them. The ten largest make up roughly 10% of the sample. Sequences were derived from PBMCs from blood, sampled 5 to 6 days after vaccination. All receptors come from a man aged 45-60 years who received an inactivated influenza vaccine. Donor details come from another sample of the same person, matched by shared clones.

This chain joins TRBV12-3 or TRBV12-4 and TRBJ2-1; 10 positions agree with TRBD2. The length of the CDR3 is 15 residues. The V segment lost 4 bases and the J segment 5 bases; nucleotides outside the gene matches: 5. The CDR3 sequence is CASSSSGGAHNEQFF. The CDR3 DNA follows: TGTGCCAGCAGTTCGAGCGGGGGGGCACACAATGAGCAGTTCTTC.

This clonotype appeared a few times. The rearrangement links TRBV5-1 to TRBJ2-5; 7 bases line up with TRBD1. Germline values: CDR1 SGHRS, CDR2 YFSETQ. With V trimmed by 4 bases and J by 2 bases, 5 bases remained unmatched. The CDR3 is made up of 14 amino acids. CDR3 nucleotides: TGCGCCAGCAGCGTGGGACAGCCACAAGAGACCCAGTACTTC. This sequence encodes CASSVGQPQETQYF.

V usage is TRBV6-5 and J usage is TRBJ1-6; D remains unclear. Germline assignment: CDR1 MNHEY and CDR2 SVGAGI. There are 13 residues in the CDR3. V lost 2 bases and J 9 bases, leaving 8 bases between the germline ends. CDR3 in DNA: TGTGCCAGCAGTTACACGAGGAGTTCACCCCTCCACTTT. Its protein product is CASSYTRSSPLHF.

This clonotype was picked up a small number of times. The chain links TRBV12-3 or TRBV12-4 to TRBJ2-7; D is unclear. CDR3 length: 13 amino acids. Trimming removed 4 bases from V and 0 bases from J, with 7 bases in between. CDR3: CASSWAGSYEQYF. The CDR3 coding sequence is TGTGCCAGCAGTTGGGCCGGCTCCTACGAGCAGTACTTC.

V and J are TRBV29-1 and TRBJ1-6, with 9 bases that match TRBD1. V trimming: 4 bases; J trimming: 12 bases; junction bases outside the gene matches: 7. CDR3 length: 13 residues. Germline V CDR1 and CDR2: SQVTM, ANQGSEA. The CDR3 DNA reads as TGCAGCGTTGCCTATGGGACAGGGCAACCCCTCCACTTT. This gives the protein CSVAYGTGQPLHF. The whole variable domain, filled in from reference TRBV29-1 and TRBJ1-6, reads SAVISQKPSRDICQRGTSLTIQCQVDSQVTMMFWYRQQPGQSLTLIATANQGSEATYESGFVIDKFPISRPNLTFSTLTVSNMSPEDSSIYLCSVAYGTGQPLHFGNGTRLTVT.

This clonotype was observed a handful of times. The chain couples TRBV10-3 to TRBJ2-4; possible D gene TRBD1, 5 bases. Germline V lookup: CDR1 ENHRY, CDR2 SYGVKD. The CDR3 loop spans 13 amino acids. Deletions cut 9 bases from V and 0 bases from J, with 9 bases between. DNA of the CDR3: TGTGCCATTGGGGCTCCAGCCAAAAACATTCAGTACTTC. It is translated as CAIGAPAKNIQYF.